This T cell receptor beta chain was identified during a study of lymphopenia after photon versus proton radiotherapy. Study findings and constraints: Proton therapy kept repertoires fairly stable, unlike photons, which gained effector/memory cells. Oligoclonal CD8+ Temra expansion after nadir drove photon patients' diversity drop. Only patients who died were analyzed for survival; proton advantage is unproven. Larger post-nadir TCR diversity loss correlated inversely with survival in deceased patients.

Libraries were prepared by immunoSEQ multiplex PCR; TCRdb keeps only in-frame clonotypes and omits some of them. The sample yields about 37,000 clones, 85% seen once. With respect to this clone: Its target is unknown.

Sequences were derived from peripheral blood, sampled from a patient treated with photon-based radiotherapy. The clonotype was recovered from a man aged 45-65 years with gastric cancer.

The CDR3 coding sequence is TGTGCCAGCAGGCTAAACAATGAGCAGTTCTTC. Translation: CASRLNNEQFF. The gene calls are TRBV6-1 and TRBJ2-1; D remains ambiguous. This CDR3 spans 11 amino acids. The ends were cut back, 6 bases at V and 5 bases at J, with 5 bases in the middle. The germline V gene has CDR1 MNHNS and CDR2 SASEGT.